These 8 T cell receptor beta chains were sequenced from one sample in a study of T cell responses to AZD1222 COVID-19 vaccine. Some clones are missing from TCRdb's copy, which holds only in-frame ones; the method was immunoSEQ multiplex PCR. This sample has about 110,000 clones, with about 91% found just once. The source was peripheral blood, collected 28 days after the second AZD1222 dose. Every receptor here comes from an adult who received the AZD1222 COVID-19 vaccine.

The gene calls are TRBV27 and TRBJ1-2; no reliable D call. This CDR3 region has 16 residues. V dropped 5 bases and J dropped 3 bases, with 19 bases sitting between them. The germline V gene encodes CDR1 MNHEY and CDR2 SMNVEV (reference sequence). The CDR3 sequence is CASSPVRGLLDYGYTF. CDR3 in DNA: TGTGCCAGCAGTCCTGTTCGAGGCCTTTTAGACTATGGCTACACCTTC.

The CDR3 DNA follows: TGCGCCAGCAGCTTCACGCCGGTCTACTCCTACGAGCAGTACTTC. This encodes CASSFTPVYSYEQYF. The gene calls are TRBV5-1 and TRBJ2-7, with D hard to call. Germline V gene data show CDR1 as SGHRS and CDR2 as YFSETQ. This CDR3 comprises 15 residues. The V end was cut by 2 bases, the J end by 0 bases, with 12 bases between.

V and J are TRBV6-5 and TRBJ1-1; no firm D call. CDR1 and CDR2 (germline): MNHEY, SVGAGI. The CDR3 spans 16 residues. The V and J ends lost 2 bases and 3 bases respectively, with 16 bases between them. Written as DNA, the CDR3 is TGTGCCAGCAGTTACAGGTCAACCAGCAAGCACACTGAAGCTTTCTTT. It encodes CASSYRSTSKHTEAFF.

The CDR3 sequence: CASSQGWNQPQHF. In DNA, the CDR3 is TGTGCCAGCAGTCAGGGGTGGAATCAGCCCCAGCATTTT. The chain is built from TRBV27 and TRBJ1-5; TRBD1 is a possible D gene (6 bases). Trimming shortened V by 5 bases and J by 4 bases, and 9 bases separated the two germline ends. The CDR3 runs to 13 residues. CDR1 and CDR2 (germline): MNHEY, SMNVEV (reference sequence).

The CDR3 DNA is TGTGCCAGCAGCCAGTCCGGGACTAGCGGGAGGGGGGAGCAGTACTTC. Translated, it gives CASSQSGTSGRGEQYF. The chain carries TRBV2 and TRBJ2-7, with 16 positions matching TRBD2. Germline trimming cut 6 bases from V and 7 bases from J; bases unmatched to any gene: 9. The V gene's germline CDR1 is SNHLY and CDR2 FYNNEI. This CDR3 is 16 amino acids long.

This clone showed up just a few times. The chain couples TRBV14 to TRBJ1-1, with D uncertain. The ends were cut back, 0 bases at V and 0 bases at J, with 14 bases in the middle. Germline-derived CDR1 and CDR2 are SGHDN and FVKESK. This CDR3 is built from 17 residues. For the CDR3, the DNA is TGTGCCAGCAGCCAAGAAAAAGCAGCACTTATGAACACTGAAGCTTTCTTT. The encoded protein is CASSQEKAALMNTEAFF.

In this sample, this clone turned up once. The rearrangement uses TRBV7-2 and TRBJ2-5, with D perhaps TRBD2 (6 bases). The CDR3 runs to 13 residues. The ends were cut back, 5 bases at V and 2 bases at J, with 9 bases in the middle. CDR1 is SGHTA and CDR2 is FQGNSA in the germline V gene. This CDR3 reads CASSPGLQETQYF. CDR3 DNA sequence: TGTGCCAGCAGCCCGGGACTGCAAGAGACCCAGTACTTC.

The chain is built from TRBV4-2 and TRBJ2-3; TRBD2 matches 7 bases. Germline V lookup: CDR1 LGHNA, CDR2 YNFKEQ. V was clipped by 4 bases and J by 0 bases; unmatched bases: 4. The CDR3 spans 15 residues. CDR3 bases: TGTGCCAGCAGCCTAGGACTAGTCAGCACAGATACGCAGTATTTT. It encodes CASSLGLVSTDTQYF.